This TCR beta chain was retrieved from a study of cytomegalovirus exposure and HLA in healthy donors. Study observations and caveats: Several of the most significant clusters appeared linked to common viral pathogens, based on a later analysis. Association of roughly 18,000 TCR beta sequences with HLA alleles was found at 0.05 false discovery rate in a later analysis.

Primers: 60 Vbeta forward and 13 Jbeta reverse. Profiling relied on immunoSEQ multiplex PCR, and the TCRdb table lists in-frame clones only, not all of them. The table shows about 150,000 clones, with 75% occurring only once. Germline V lookup: CDR1 SGHTA, CDR2 FQGTGA. This CDR3 has 13 amino acids. Trimming stripped 2 bases from V and 5 bases from J, with 10 bases between. Points on this clone: Its antigen is currently unknown.

Sequences were obtained from PBMCs. The receptor comes from a man between 18 and 35 years old in good health and CMV-seropositive. The chain joins TRBV7-3 to TRBJ2-7; D perhaps matches TRBD2 (5 bases). In DNA, the CDR3 is TGTGCCAGCAGCTTAGACGGGGTAGACGAGCAGTACTTC. It specifies CASSLDGVDEQYF.